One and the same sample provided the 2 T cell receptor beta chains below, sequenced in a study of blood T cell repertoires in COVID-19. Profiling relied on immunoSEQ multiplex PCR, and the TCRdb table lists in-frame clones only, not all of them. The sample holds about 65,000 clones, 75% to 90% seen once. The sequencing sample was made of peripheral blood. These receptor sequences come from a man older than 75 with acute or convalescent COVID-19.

The CDR3 nucleotides read TGCGCCAGCAGCCAAGTGGGGAGAGGTAGCAATCAGCCCCAGCATTTT. Translation: CASSQVGRGSNQPQHF. The gene calls are TRBV4-1 and TRBJ1-5; D not certain. Germline V gene sequence: CDR1 MGHRA, CDR2 YSYEKL. Trimming shortened V by 1 base and J by 0 bases, and 10 bases separated the two germline ends. The CDR3 contains 16 residues.

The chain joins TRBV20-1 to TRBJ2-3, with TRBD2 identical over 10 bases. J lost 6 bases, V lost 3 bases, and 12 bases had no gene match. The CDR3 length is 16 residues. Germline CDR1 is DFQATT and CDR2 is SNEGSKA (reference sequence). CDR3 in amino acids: CSASDFKRGGDDTQYF. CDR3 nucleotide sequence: TGCAGTGCTAGTGACTTCAAGCGGGGGGGAGACGATACGCAGTATTTT.